The clone carrying this T cell receptor beta chain was found once. Primers for the PCR totalled 60 Vbeta and 13 Jbeta. Measured with immunoSEQ multiplex PCR; TCRdb has only the in-frame clones, and not every one. The table includes over 150,000 clones, more than 80% detected once. These data come from a study of cytomegalovirus exposure and HLA in healthy donors. The germline V gene has CDR1 SGHNT and CDR2 YYREEE (reference sequence). The CDR3 runs to 15 residues. V was shortened by 4 bases and J by 4 bases, with 14 bases between the two germline ends. The genes are TRBV5-4 and TRBJ1-4; a weak D match, TRBD1 (6 bases). Sequencing used PBMCs. This receptor was obtained from a woman in her late teens or twenties in good health and CMV-seronegative. The CDR3 is CASSDGTWGNEKLFF. The CDR3 region has the DNA TGTGCCAGCAGCGACGGGACATGGGGTAATGAAAAACTGTTTTTT.